This T cell receptor (beta chain) is drawn from a study of shared clonotypes between healthy human individuals. The data were produced by immunoSEQ multiplex PCR, yet TCRdb's version contains in-frame clones alone and is incomplete. The sample carries roughly 2.2 million clones, 80% to 95% recorded once. Healthy HIV-negative adults with no recent acute infections or vaccinations were recruited as donors. For this clone: The antigen is not known.

Whole-study results and caveats: Across a handful of donors, naive CD4 shared approximately 4.5%, naive CD8 more than 3%, memory CD4 over 2%, memory CD8 about 0.38%.

The germline V gene encodes CDR1 SGHRS and CDR2 YFSETQ. J gave up 3 bases and V 3 bases, and 12 bases lay outside the gene matches. This CDR3 is built from 16 residues. The chain recombines TRBV5-1 with TRBJ2-7, with TRBD2 matching over 7 bases. The receptor was isolated from a man aged 18 to 30 in good health. Some clones in this sample may be carry-over from other donors' samples. Sequencing was performed on naive CD4+ T cells from PBMCs. As for subset: CD45RA+ positively selected. This CDR3 reads CASSSEPGGSLYEQYF. DNA of the CDR3: TGCGCCAGCAGCTCCGAGCCCGGGGGGTCTCTCTACGAGCAGTACTTC.